The present T cell receptor (beta chain) was sequenced within a study of graft-versus-host responses after intestinal transplantation. Overall study: All recipients were transplanted with multivisceral, liver-intestinal, or isolated intestinal grafts. For approximately three years after anti-thymocyte globulin induction, all recipients took tacrolimus and steroids. Study observations and caveats: Across patients carrying graft-donor T cell macrochimerism, allografts held high graft-versus-host to host-versus-graft clonal ratios. Early after transplant, HvG clones declined as circulating GvH clones peaked.

Assay used: immunoSEQ multiplex PCR; TCRdb lists only in-frame clones, some missing. The sample gives 130,000 or so clones, 85% to 95% of which show up once; roughly 0.19% is in the top ten. The CDR3 is made up of 16 amino acids. Germline V lookup: CDR1 KGHSH, CDR2 LQKENI. Trimming took 1 base from V and 0 from J, leaving 10 bases between them. A word on this clone: As yet, its antigen is unknown.

The source of this sequence is a human donor who received an intestinal transplant. The genes are TRBV18 and TRBJ2-1; tentative D call: TRBD2 (5 bases). Sample: unstimulated CD4+ T cells sorted from spleen or lymph node cells, taken before intestinal transplant. CDR3 region: CASSPLDRGSYNEQFF. The DNA of the CDR3 is TGTGCCAGCTCACCACTGGATCGGGGCTCCTACAATGAGCAGTTCTTC.